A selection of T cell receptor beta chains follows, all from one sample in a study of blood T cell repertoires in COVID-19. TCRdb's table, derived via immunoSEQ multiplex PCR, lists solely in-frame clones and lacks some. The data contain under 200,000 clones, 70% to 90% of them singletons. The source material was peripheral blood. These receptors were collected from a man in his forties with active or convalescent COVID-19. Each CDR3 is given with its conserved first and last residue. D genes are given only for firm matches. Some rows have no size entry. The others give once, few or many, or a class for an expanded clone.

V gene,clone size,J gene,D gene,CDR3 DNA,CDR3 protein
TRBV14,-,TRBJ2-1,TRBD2,TGTGCCAGCAGCCAAATAGCGGGAGGGCGTTACAATGAGCAGTTCTTC,CASSQIAGGRYNEQFF
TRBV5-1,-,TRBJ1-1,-,TGCGCCAGCAGCTTGCCGGGTGCGACAGGAAGGAACACTGAAGCTTTCTTT,CASSLPGATGRNTEAFF
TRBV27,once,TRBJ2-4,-,TGTGCCAGCAGTTTATCCGTAGCCAAAAACATTCAGTACTTC,CASSLSVAKNIQYF
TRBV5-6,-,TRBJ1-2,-,TGTGCCAGCAGCATCCGGGGACCGGGGGTCACCTTC,CASSIRGPGVTF
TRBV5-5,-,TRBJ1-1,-,TGTGCCAGCAGCTTGGAGTGGACGGGGACTGAAGCTTTCTTT,CASSLEWTGTEAFF
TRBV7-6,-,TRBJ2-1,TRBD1,TGTGCCAGCAGTCCATCTGGGACAGTCTACAATGAGCAGTTCTTC,CASSPSGTVYNEQFF
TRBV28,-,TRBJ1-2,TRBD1,TGTGCCAGCAGTTCACACCTTGACGGGACAGGTGGCTACACCTTC,CASSSHLDGTGGYTF
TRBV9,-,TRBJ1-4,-,TGTGCCAGCAGCGTTTCGATCAGGGAAGAGAATGAAAAACTGTTTTTT,CASSVSIREENEKLFF
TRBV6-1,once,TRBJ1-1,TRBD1,TGTGCCAGCAGTGCGGACAGGTCGATAGTCATGAACACTGAAGCTTTCTTT,CASSADRSIVMNTEAFF
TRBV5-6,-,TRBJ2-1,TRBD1,TGTGCCAGCAGTGAGGCAGGGGGCAGTAGGATAAATGAGCAGTTCTTC,CASSEAGGSRINEQFF
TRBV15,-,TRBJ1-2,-,TGTGCCACCAGCAGAGGAAAGGGGGACTATGGCTACACCTTC,CATSRGKGDYGYTF
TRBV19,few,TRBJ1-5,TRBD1,TGTGCCAGTTCTAGGACAGGGGTCAATCAGCCCCAGCATTTT,CASSRTGVNQPQHF
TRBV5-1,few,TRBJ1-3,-,TGCGCCAGCAGCTCCACAGGGTTGCGCGGAAACACCATATATTTT,CASSSTGLRGNTIYF
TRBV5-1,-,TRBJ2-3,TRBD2,TGCGCCAGCAGCCCCGGACTAGCGGAATACACAGATACGCAGTATTTT,CASSPGLAEYTDTQYF
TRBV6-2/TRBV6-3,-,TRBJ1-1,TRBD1,TGTGCCAGCAGTTACGGGACAGTGAACACTGAAGCTTTCTTT,CASSYGTVNTEAFF
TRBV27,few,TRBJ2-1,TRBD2,TGTGCCAGCAGTCCAAGCCTAGCGGGAGGGCTTAATGGCAATGAGCAGTTCTTC,CASSPSLAGGLNGNEQFF
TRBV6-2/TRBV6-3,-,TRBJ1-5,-,TGTGCCAGCAGTTACCCGGGGGGGAGCCAGCCCCAGCATTTT,CASSYPGGSQPQHF
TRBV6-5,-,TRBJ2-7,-,TGTGCCAGCAGATTAGCGGCAGTCCACGAGCAGTACTTC,CASRLAAVHEQYF
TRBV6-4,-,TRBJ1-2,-,TGTGCCAGCAGTGACTCGAGCTCAGGGGACTATGGCTACACCTTC,CASSDSSSGDYGYTF